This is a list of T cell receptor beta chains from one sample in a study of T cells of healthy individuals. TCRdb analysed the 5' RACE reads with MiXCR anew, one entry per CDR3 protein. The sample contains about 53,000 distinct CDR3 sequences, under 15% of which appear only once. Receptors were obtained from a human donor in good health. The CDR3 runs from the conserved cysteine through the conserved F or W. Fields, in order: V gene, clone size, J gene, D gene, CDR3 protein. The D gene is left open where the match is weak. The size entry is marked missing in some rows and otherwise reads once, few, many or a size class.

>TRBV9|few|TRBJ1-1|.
CASSVGSYGTEAFF
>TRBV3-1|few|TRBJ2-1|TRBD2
CASSQRSGGLNEQFF
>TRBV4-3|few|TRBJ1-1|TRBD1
CASSRNTGQPMNTEAFF
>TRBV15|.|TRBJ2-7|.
CATSRDIEVTYEQYF
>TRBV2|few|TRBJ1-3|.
CASREASGNTIYF
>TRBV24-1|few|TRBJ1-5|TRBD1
CATSQTGGNQPQHF
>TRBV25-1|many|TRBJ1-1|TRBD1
CASSQGVTEAFF
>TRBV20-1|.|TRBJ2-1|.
CSARGLTGRASEWEQFF
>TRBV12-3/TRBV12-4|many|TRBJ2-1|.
CASSFPSASSYNEQFF
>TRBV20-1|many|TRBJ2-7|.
CSAARDSIYEQYF
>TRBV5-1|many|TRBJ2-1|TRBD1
CASSLSRTGGNEQFF
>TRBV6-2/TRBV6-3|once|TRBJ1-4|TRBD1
CASSRDRTNEKLFF
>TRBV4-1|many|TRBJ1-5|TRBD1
CASSQGQGTLGPQHF
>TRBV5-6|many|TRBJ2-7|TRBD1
CASSSGQGVGEQYF
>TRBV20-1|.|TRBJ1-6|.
CSAREDGDSPLHF
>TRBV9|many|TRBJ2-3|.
CASSVGTASSTDTQYF
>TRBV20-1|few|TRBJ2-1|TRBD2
CSADPGGPMNEQFF
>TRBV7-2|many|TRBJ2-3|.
CASPRPSTDTQYF
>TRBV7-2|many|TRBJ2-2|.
CASRLLRGDGELFF
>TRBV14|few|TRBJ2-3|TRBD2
CASSLSGLSTDTQYF
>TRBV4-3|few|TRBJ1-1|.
CASSLGGLKNTEAFF
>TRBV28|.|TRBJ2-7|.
CASKSSWGRASEQYF
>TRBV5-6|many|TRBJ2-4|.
CASSFGRDIQYF
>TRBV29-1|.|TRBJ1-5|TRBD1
CSVGTGDQPQHF
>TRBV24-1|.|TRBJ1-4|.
CATSDTRGGEKLFF
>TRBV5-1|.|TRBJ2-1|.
CASSLEGVSYNEQFF
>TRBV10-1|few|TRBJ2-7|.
CASSEAGSYEQYF
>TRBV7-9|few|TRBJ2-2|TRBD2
CASSLLRAGGPTGELFF